The 5 T cell receptor beta chains below all came from one sample that was sequenced in a study of CD8+CD57+ T cells in acquired aplastic anemia. CDR3 and TCR beta VDJ profiling relied on genomic DNA as the template. TCRdb reprocessed the reads with MiXCR, giving one entry per CDR3 protein. Of 200,000 to 250,000 distinct CDR3 sequences in the sample, approximately 51% were seen once. An expansion of CD8+CD57+ cells by flow cytometry had been shown in patients chosen for sequencing. Sequencing input: sorted CD4+, CD8+, or CD8+CD57+ T cells (not recorded which) from PBMCs. These receptors were obtained from a human donor with aplastic anemia.

This chain connects TRBV9 to TRBJ2-7; tentative D call: TRBD2 (5 bases). The length of the CDR3 is 14 residues. Deletions cut 3 bases from V and 2 bases from J, with 12 bases between. The germline V gene encodes CDR1 SGDLS and CDR2 YYNGEE. As DNA, the CDR3 is TGTGCCAGCAGCGGCCTAGACGGGACCTACGAGCAGTACTTC. Translating gives CASSGLDGTYEQYF.

The chain uses TRBV7-2 and TRBJ1-2; D not resolved. The CDR3 runs to 13 residues. V was trimmed by 5 bases and J by 4 bases, leaving 11 bases between them. Germline CDR1 is SGHTA and CDR2 is FQGNSA. The CDR3: CASSIHRGYGYTF. As DNA, the CDR3 is TGTGCCAGCAGCATCCATCGAGGCTATGGCTACACCTTC.

The V call is TRBV7-2, the J call TRBJ2-5, with 9 bases lining up with TRBD1. Germline CDR1 and CDR2: SGHTA and FQGNSA. The junction had 6 bases not matched to a gene; V was cut back by 6 bases and J by 4 bases. The CDR3 is made up of 14 amino acids. Here the CDR3 reads CASRGWTGVETQYF. CDR3 nucleotides: TGTGCCAGCAGGGGTTGGACAGGGGTAGAGACCCAGTACTTC.

This clonotype was picked up a small number of times. This sequence joins TRBV10-3 and TRBJ2-5; D possibly corresponds to TRBD1 (7 bases). The CDR3 length is 15 residues. Germline V gene sequence: CDR1 ENHRY, CDR2 SYGVKD. V was trimmed by 2 bases and J by 5 bases, leaving 15 bases between them. The CDR3 DNA is TGTGCCATCAGTGAGGGCAGGGGGAGGATTGAGACCCAGTACTTC. As protein: CAISEGRGRIETQYF.

This clonotype was seen repeatedly, ten times or more. The rearrangement links TRBV10-3 to TRBJ2-7; no clear D gene. V shed 0 bases and J shed 7 bases, with 13 bases lying between them. This CDR3 contains 14 residues. Germline V gives CDR1 ENHRY, CDR2 SYGVKD. CDR3 sequence reads: CAISESVGRMEQYF. DNA for the CDR3: TGTGCCATCAGTGAGTCGGTGGGCAGGATGGAGCAGTACTTC.